This record concerns one T cell receptor beta chain sequence. Its specificity is not known. The data were obtained in a study of monozygotic twins with cystic fibrosis. For the study at large: Library input was around 2.8 micrograms of fragmented DNA, with approximately 16 PCR cycles. Notes on the study in general: Monozygotic CF twin pairs shared significantly more nucleotide-identical clonotypes than unrelated CF individuals did. Co-twins had the most similar V usage for 13 of 16 pairs, J for 8.

Profiled with immunoSEQ multiplex PCR; TCRdb holds only in-frame clones, not every one. In the table there are about 15,000 clones, approximately 98% of which are singletons. After removal of 4 bases from V and 5 bases from J, the junction contained 9 bases not matched to a gene. This CDR3 region has 15 residues. CDR1 and CDR2 from the germline V gene are SQVTM and ANQGSEA. The chain recombines TRBV29-1 with TRBJ2-7; 12 positions agree with TRBD1. Sample: blood. This sequence originates from a girl between 2 and 10 years old with cystic fibrosis. In DNA, the CDR3 is TGCAGCGTTGTGGGAGGGACAGGGGGCTTCAACGAGCAGTACTTC. As protein: CSVVGGTGGFNEQYF.